This T cell receptor beta chain was captured in a study of OX40 agonist ivuxolimab in advanced cancers. Details on this clone: Its antigen is currently unknown.

Sequencing used immunoSEQ multiplex PCR; TCRdb keeps in-frame clones, though not all of them. The sample lists approximately 40,000 clones; about 80% were seen once. Study-wide points: The study found that CD8+ T cells averaged more expanded clones than CD4+.

The receptor's source is an adult with an advanced solid tumor such as melanoma, head and neck, liver or kidney cancer. Sample: CD4+ or CD8+ T cells sorted from blood, taken in a trial of the OX40 agonist ivuxolimab.

CDR3 sequence: CASSSPGTGGYEQYF. CDR3 sequence (DNA): TGTGCCAGCAGCTCCCCCGGGACAGGGGGCTACGAGCAGTACTTC. V gene TRBV7-9 combines with J gene TRBJ2-5; 11 nucleotides line up with TRBD1. The last part of the DNA fits TRBJ2-7 better; the J call may be wrong. CDR3 size: 15 residues. From germline, CDR1 is SEHNR and CDR2 FQNEAQ (reference sequence).